This T cell receptor (beta chain) originates from a study of T cell responses to AZD1222 COVID-19 vaccine. TCRdb's copy holds only in-frame clones and misses some; the assay was immunoSEQ multiplex PCR. The sample holds more than 90,000 clones; around 87% are singletons and the top ten take roughly 10%. The study's findings and limits: Spike-wide vaccine-associated CD4 TCRs dominated at 160-218 and 743-854.

Looked up from germline, CDR1 is SGHRS and CDR2 is YFSETQ. The CDR3 totals 14 residues. Unmatched junction bases numbered 6, after V lost 3 bases and J lost 8 bases. About this clone itself: Its specificity is not known.

The sequence was collected from an adult who received the AZD1222 COVID-19 vaccine. The rearrangement uses TRBV5-1 and TRBJ1-2, with TRBD1 identical over 11 bases. Sequencing was performed on peripheral blood, taken 28 days after the second AZD1222 dose. The DNA for the CDR3 is TGCGCCAGCAGCTCGGGACAGGGGGTGAAAGGCTACACCTTC. It specifies CASSSGQGVKGYTF. The full variable domain, with the rest looked up from reference TRBV5-1 and TRBJ1-2, is KAGVTQTPRYLIKTRGQQVTLSCSPISGHRSVSWYQQTPGQGLQFLFEYFSETQRNKGNFPGRFSGRQFSNSRSEMNVSTLELGDSALYLCASSSGQGVKGYTFGSGTRLTVV.